Below are 12 T cell receptor beta chains sequenced from a single sample in a study of CXCR3-negative and CXCR3-positive naive CD8 T cells. The libraries of TRB cDNA were prepared using 5' RACE with UMI labels. With the 5' RACE reads reprocessed, TCRdb shows one record per CDR3 protein and no DNA. The record lists about 6,700 distinct CDR3 sequences, of which the ten most abundant hold more than 1.2%. The sequencing input was naive CXCR3- CD8+ T cells from blood. The sample's subset: CD45RO-CCR7+CD27+CD95- naive CD8+ T cells lacking CXCR3 (TNR3-). The receptors come from a human donor in good health. Some clones in this sample may be carry-over from other donors' samples.

The V and J genes are TRBV4-1 and TRBJ2-5; TCRdb reports TRBD1, a call that lacks DNA to check it against. CDR1 and CDR2 (germline): MGHRA, YSYEKL. The CDR3 length is 16 residues. The CDR3 sequence: CASSQQGTAPFETQYF.

V and J are TRBV29-1 and TRBJ1-2; TCRdb's D gene call, TRBD1, goes unchecked for lack of DNA. This CDR3 is 13 amino acids long. Germline CDR1 reads SQVTM; CDR2 reads ANQGSEA. Here the CDR3 reads CSVESGGAVGYTF.

The V gene is TRBV25-1, the J gene TRBJ2-3; TCRdb picks TRBD2, but there is no DNA to check that call. Per germline, CDR1 MGHDK and CDR2 SYGVNS. CDR3 length: 15 amino acids. This CDR3 is CASSFGLAGGNTQYF.

The chain uses TRBV29-1 and TRBJ1-2; checking the TCRdb D call of TRBD1 is not possible without DNA. CDR1 is SQVTM, CDR2 ANQGSEA, per germline. This CDR3 is built from 13 residues. This CDR3 reads CSVKSLVGNGYTF.

The J gene is TRBJ2-5, the V gene TRBV6-6. The germline V gene has CDR1 MNHNY and CDR2 SVGAGI (reference sequence). The CDR3 has 11 residues. The CDR3 region is CASRNGQTQYF.

Its frequency marks this clonotype as medium-sized. CDR3 residues: CSVVGHRINTEAFF. The chain has TRBV29-1 and TRBJ1-1; absent DNA, TCRdb's TRBD1 call cannot be checked. CDR1 SQVTM and CDR2 ANQGSEA come from the germline V gene. The CDR3 sequence is 14 residues long. Together with reference TRBV29-1 and TRBJ1-1, the CDR3 gives the full variable domain: SAVISQKPSRDICQRGTSLTIQCQVDSQVTMMFWYRQQPGQSLTLIATANQGSEATYESGFVIDKFPISRPNLTFSTLTVSNMSPEDSSIYLCSVVGHRINTEAFFGQGTRLTVV.

The rearrangement links TRBV12-5 to TRBJ2-7; TCRdb's D call of TRBD2 is untestable without DNA. CDR1 LGHNT and CDR2 FRNRAP come from the germline V gene. CDR3 size: 16 residues. The CDR3 sequence: CASGSQEGLVSYEQYF.

This chain links TRBV6-1 with TRBJ2-6; TCRdb outputs TRBD1, but without DNA this stays unchecked. CDR3 length: 19 residues. The germline V gene encodes CDR1 MNHNS and CDR2 SASEGT. The CDR3: CASSDQTGGHPFGANVLTF.

This clonotype registers medium-sized by frequency. The chain recombines TRBV20-1 with TRBJ2-7. The CDR3 is 11 amino acids. Germline CDR1 and CDR2: DFQATT and SNEGSKA (reference sequence). The CDR3 loop is CSAGDTYEQYF.

The chain uses TRBV29-1 and TRBJ2-1. Germline V gene lookup returns CDR1 SQVTM and CDR2 ANQGSEA. The CDR3 spans 15 residues. CDR3 in amino acids: CSVDRRQDSYNEQFF.

The genes are TRBV5-1 and TRBJ2-1; TCRdb's assignment of TRBD2 cannot be checked, as there is no DNA. The germline V gene has CDR1 SGHRS and CDR2 YFSETQ. The CDR3 covers 19 residues. The CDR3 loop is CASSSGTSGSIGPYNEQFF.

This chain connects TRBV3-1 to TRBJ2-1; TCRdb names TRBD2, which stays unverified in the absence of DNA. The CDR3 runs to 16 residues. Germline V gene data show CDR1 as LGHDT and CDR2 as YNNKEL (reference sequence). This CDR3 reads CASSQDGAGYPNEQFF.